The 14 T cell receptor beta chains below all came from one sample that was sequenced in a study of T cell responses to AZD1222 COVID-19 vaccine. The data were produced by immunoSEQ multiplex PCR, yet TCRdb's version contains in-frame clones alone and is incomplete. The sample has 150,000 or so clones, roughly nine tenths seen once; the top ten hold less than 2.5%. This sample comprised peripheral blood, obtained on day 0 of AZD1222 vaccination. These receptors were obtained from an adult in good health.

This sequence joins TRBV7-9 and TRBJ2-2; unclear D gene. Trimming cost V 7 bases and J 4 bases, with 16 bases left between them. This CDR3 spans 15 amino acids. Looked up from germline, CDR1 is SEHNR and CDR2 is FQNEAQ (reference sequence). DNA for the CDR3: TGTGCCAGCATTTCTCCAGTTGTTGGCACCGGGGAGCTGTTTTTT. Translated, it gives CASISPVVGTGELFF. Variable domain in full (rest from reference TRBV7-9 and TRBJ2-2): DTGVSQNPRHKITKRGQNVTFRCDPISEHNRLYWYRQTLGQGPEFLTYFQNEAQLEKSRLLSDRFSAERPKGSFSTLEIQRTEQGDSAMYLCASISPVVGTGELFFGEGSRLTVL.

V gene TRBV30 combines with J gene TRBJ1-1; TRBD1 is a possible D gene (5 bases). V shed 4 bases and J shed 1 base, with 13 bases lying between them. The CDR3 totals 14 residues. CDR1 GTSNPN and CDR2 SVGIG come from the germline V gene (reference sequence). The CDR3: CAWNRGARNTEAFF. The CDR3 DNA sequence: TGTGCCTGGAACAGAGGGGCGCGGAACACTGAAGCTTTCTTT.

The chain recombines TRBV9 with TRBJ2-7; 11 nucleotides agree with TRBD2. Germline values: CDR1 SGDLS, CDR2 YYNGEE. The CDR3 runs to 18 residues. Trimming at V came to 0 bases and at J to 0 bases, leaving 8 bases not matched to a gene. CDR3 sequence reads: CASSVALPTSGVSYEQYF. Here the CDR3 DNA reads TGTGCCAGCAGCGTAGCTCTCCCGACTAGCGGGGTCTCCTACGAGCAGTACTTC.

The chain is built from TRBV27 and TRBJ2-7, with TRBD1 identical over 9 bases. Germline trimming cut 4 bases from V and 4 bases from J; bases unmatched to any gene: 8. The CDR3 has 15 residues. The V gene's germline CDR1 is MNHEY and CDR2 SMNVEV (reference sequence). CDR3 sequence: CASSSPGQGRYEQYF. In DNA form, the CDR3 reads TGTGCCAGCAGTTCCCCCGGACAGGGGAGGTACGAGCAGTACTTC.

The V gene is TRBV15, the J gene TRBJ2-5, with a weak D call TRBD1 (6 bases). From germline, CDR1 is LNHNV and CDR2 YYDKDF (reference sequence). Deletions cut 1 base from V and 2 bases from J, with 14 bases between. The CDR3 is 16 residues long. This CDR3 is CATSRGMGARQETQYF. DNA for the CDR3: TGTGCCACCAGCAGAGGAATGGGGGCGCGTCAAGAGACCCAGTACTTC.

The chain has TRBV5-6 and TRBJ1-2; D not resolved. Germline V gene data show CDR1 as SGHDT and CDR2 as YYEEEE. V gave up 0 bases and J gave up 4 bases, with 13 bases separating them. The CDR3 length is 15 residues. Here the CDR3 DNA reads TGTGCCAGCAGCTTGGCCCAGATCAAGGTCTATGGCTACACCTTC. Encoded protein: CASSLAQIKVYGYTF. Based on the CDR3 plus reference TRBV5-6 and TRBJ1-2, the full variable domain is DAGVTQSPTHLIKTRGQQVTLRCSPKSGHDTVSWYQQALGQGPQFIFQYYEEEERQRGNFPDRFSGHQFPNYSSELNVNALLLGDSALYLCASSLAQIKVYGYTFGSGTRLTVV.

The chain carries TRBV4-3 and TRBJ1-4, with TRBD1 identical over 10 bases. V gave up 2 bases and J gave up 7 bases; unmatched junction bases: 7. The germline V gene encodes CDR1 LGHNA and CDR2 YSLEER. The CDR3 has 16 amino acids. The CDR3 DNA reads TGCGCCAGCAGCCAACTAATGACAGGGGGCACTGAAAAACTGTTTTTT. It yields the protein CASSQLMTGGTEKLFF.

The chain combines TRBV5-5 with TRBJ2-3, with TRBD1 matching 8 bases. There are 14 residues in the CDR3. The trim removed 3 bases at V and 3 bases at J, leaving 3 bases unmatched. Per the germline V gene, CDR1 is SGHKS and CDR2 is YYEKEE (reference sequence). CDR3 residues: CASSSGQGTDTQYF. CDR3 bases: TGTGCCAGCAGCTCTGGACAGGGAACAGATACGCAGTATTTT.

CDR3 region: CASSQPGKASGYTF. CDR3 DNA sequence: TGCGCCAGCAGCCAGCCCGGGAAGGCTAGTGGCTACACCTTC. The gene calls are TRBV4-1 and TRBJ1-2; no reliable D call. The ends were cut back, 3 bases at V and 7 bases at J, with 15 bases in the middle. CDR3 length: 14 residues. Germline CDR1 MGHRA, CDR2 YSYEKL.

In its sample, this clone was seen a few times. The chain couples TRBV7-2 to TRBJ1-1; 7 bases map to TRBD1. There are 13 residues in the CDR3. The V segment lost 4 bases and the J segment 5 bases; nucleotides outside the gene matches: 4. CDR1 and CDR2 from the germline V gene are SGHTA and FQGNSA. CDR3 sequence: CASSYRGGTEAFF. In DNA form, the CDR3 reads TGTGCCAGCAGCTACAGGGGTGGTACTGAAGCTTTCTTT.

V is TRBV19 and J is TRBJ1-3; D may be TRBD1 (6 bases). Trimming removed 3 bases at V and 3 bases at J, with 21 bases between. From germline, CDR1 is LNHDA and CDR2 SQIVND (reference sequence). The CDR3 loop spans 18 amino acids. Written as DNA, the CDR3 is TGTGCCAGTAGTATCCCTCGTCCGGGGGGCTTAGGTGGAAACACCATATATTTT. Translating gives CASSIPRPGGLGGNTIYF.

This sequence joins TRBV28 and TRBJ1-2, with D uncertain. This CDR3 is built from 12 residues. V was shortened by 8 bases and J by 1 base, with 8 bases between the two germline ends. CDR1 is MDHEN and CDR2 is SYDVKM in the germline V gene. This chain's CDR3 is CASSSDNYGYTF. The CDR3 bases are TGTGCCAGCTCTTCCGATAACTATGGCTACACCTTC.

The J gene is TRBJ1-6, the V gene TRBV10-1; D is unclear. This CDR3 contains 12 residues. Per the germline V gene, CDR1 is WNHNN and CDR2 is SYGVQD (reference sequence). Trimming removed 2 bases at V and 5 bases at J, with 1 base between. CDR3 in DNA: TGCGCCAGCAGTGAGAATAATTCACCCCTCCACTTT. The encoded protein is CASSENNSPLHF.

The genes are TRBV5-1 and TRBJ2-7; 8 bases line up with TRBD1. CDR1 is SGHRS, CDR2 YFSETQ, per germline. V lost 5 bases, J lost 2 bases, and 15 bases stayed unmatched. This CDR3 comprises 17 residues. The CDR3 loop is CASSPQGAAGLAYEQYF. The CDR3 region has the DNA TGCGCCAGCAGTCCCCAGGGGGCGGCAGGACTTGCCTACGAGCAGTACTTC.